This T cell receptor beta chain was observed in a study of human T cells and chemical hapten exposure (dated by TCRdb to the early 2020s). For the wider study: For sensitization, 2% DPC in acetone was applied to a 2 cm by 2 cm area of upper inner arm skin. Patients additionally received weekly therapeutic DPC doses to the scalp throughout the roughly 26-week study period. Patch testing on the upper back used Finn chambers containing 0.01% DPC, with scoring done after 6 days according to International Contact Dermatitis Research Group standards. Most of the patients in the cohort were female, and the cohort covered alopecia areata with under or over 50% scalp involvement, alopecia totalis and alopecia universalis. Libraries were pooled for sequencing, and variation in per-sample TCR yields was attributed mainly to small differences in library volumes within the pool. In alopecia patients, the study followed how the peripheral blood TCR repertoire changed in vivo over primary and secondary sensitization to diphenylcyclopropenone (DPC), a hapten. Patient blood was sampled pre-sensitization (week 0) and at 2, 6 and about 24 weeks after DPC sensitization. For TCR sequencing, blood came from over 25 alopecia patients at anywhere from one to four time points (pre-sensitization, 2, 6 and 24 weeks).

The CDR3 holds 18 amino acids from the cysteine to the phenylalanine. Only the CDR3 region is kept as DNA, spanning 54 bases read in frame from base 1. The germline V gene (reference sequence) specifies SEHNR as CDR1 and FQNEAQ as CDR2. The V and J ends are trimmed by 0 bases and 7 bases, leaving 22 bases between them. In light of the paper, this sample's time point label describes: patch test 2, 6 weeks after DPC sensitization. Interpreted using the paper, the treatment or condition label stands for: therapeutic diphenylcyclopropenone sensitization with weekly scalp DPC. At every patch-test visit, the blood draw took place before the patch test was put on. To be eligible, patients had to be aged 18 to 70, diagnosed with alopecia and judged suitable for DPC therapy, while pregnant patients were excluded. Total RNA was isolated from unfractionated whole blood collected in Tempus Blood RNA tubes. What the work shows at the level of the full study, not this receptor alone: DPC sensitization did not change how many TCRs were above 1 in 1000 frequency, and no evidence was found of alterations in global repertoire structure. Repeated subsampling changed both the strength of the expansion versus patch-test correlation and the threshold at which the correlation became significant. Significantly more large CDR3 similarity clusters were formed by expanded TCRs than by pre-sensitization or healthy control sets, consistent with antigen-driven responses. Patch test score was positively correlated with the number of PT1 expanded TCRs, with significance at thresholds 8, 16 and 32 but not at 4. All patients had alopecia, a presumed autoimmune disease, so their immune response might differ from that of healthy individuals.

This clonotype has more than one count but fewer than ten. This receptor's antigen is unknown. No per-base quality is available; no much larger clone lies one base away. The receptor library was made with RACE. Sequencing was carried out with a NextSeq 500. Library preparation attached unique molecular identifiers to individual cDNA molecules for quantitative, reproducible TCR counting. Each blood RNA sample was used to sequence both TCR alpha and TCR beta chains. As for the authors' bioinformatics: The median number of TCRs per sample was approximately 98,000, ranging from about 20,000 to 750,000. The Decombinator software suite was used to annotate the V, J and CDR3 of the TCR reads. For the PS versus PT1 abundance plots, all samples were subsampled to the same number of TCRs (28,000). Expanded TCRs were defined as absent before sensitization and observed at least eight times at the 2-week time point. TCRdb reprocessing: public reads trimmed at Q25 with fastp, clones called with MiXCR, in-frame beta chains kept. Every entry covers one CDR3 protein and lists the most common genes and DNA from its rows. TCRdb, not the authors, supplied the V and J calls. For this sample the table gives about 84,000 distinct CDR3 sequences, of which over 9.5% were detected only once. The top ten constitute around 5% of the sample.

The V and J genes are TRBV7-9 and TRBJ2-1; TRBD1 could be the D gene, as 7 bases match. This clonotype originated in a woman in her fifties or sixties with alopecia areata. Some clones in this sample may be carry-over from other donors' samples. Sample: whole blood, taken in connection with sensitization to the hapten diphenylcyclopropenone (DPC). The nucleotide sequence reads TGTGCCAGCAGCTTAGCGCGGGGAATACAGGGGCAGGCGAATGAGCAGTTCTTC. This is translated as CASSLARGIQGQANEQFF.